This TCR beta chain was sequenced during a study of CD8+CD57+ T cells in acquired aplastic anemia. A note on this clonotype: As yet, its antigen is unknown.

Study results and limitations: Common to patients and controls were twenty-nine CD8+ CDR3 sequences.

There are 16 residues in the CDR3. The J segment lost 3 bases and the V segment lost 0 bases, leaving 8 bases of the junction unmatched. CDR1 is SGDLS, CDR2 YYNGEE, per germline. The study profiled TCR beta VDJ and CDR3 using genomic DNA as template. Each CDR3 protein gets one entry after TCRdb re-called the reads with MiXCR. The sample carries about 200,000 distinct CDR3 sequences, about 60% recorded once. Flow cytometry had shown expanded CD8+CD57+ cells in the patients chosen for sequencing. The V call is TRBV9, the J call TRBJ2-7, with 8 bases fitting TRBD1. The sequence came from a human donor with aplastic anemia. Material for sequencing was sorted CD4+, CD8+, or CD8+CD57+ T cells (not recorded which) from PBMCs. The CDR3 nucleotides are TGTGCCAGCAGCGTAGCGCCGGACAGGGCTCGCTACGAGCAGTACTTC. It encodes CASSVAPDRARYEQYF.